This entry describes one T cell receptor (beta chain). This sample is drawn from a study of T cell changes during pregnancy in multiple sclerosis. Some clones are missing from TCRdb's copy, which holds only in-frame ones; the method was immunoSEQ multiplex PCR. The data hold about 46,000 clones, with about 93% observed a single time. This clonotype was sampled from a female donor with multiple sclerosis, enrolled in a pregnancy study. The specimen was CD8+ T cells from peripheral blood mononuclear cells, collected after pregnancy.

The CDR3 region is CASISRDRGEDEQFF. CDR3 coding DNA: TGTGCCAGCATCTCCAGGGACAGGGGGGAGGATGAGCAGTTCTTC. This chain joins TRBV2 and TRBJ2-1; 11 bases line up with TRBD1. Germline values: CDR1 SNHLY, CDR2 FYNNEI. CDR3 size: 15 residues. Trimming cost V 7 bases and J 8 bases; bases outside gene matches: 10.